The 18 T cell receptor beta chains listed next were all sequenced from one sample in a study of CD8 T cells in Susac syndrome (dated by TCRdb to between 2018 and 2021). The library was generated by the immunoSEQ multiplex PCR assay. RNA was extracted using the RNeasy kit, and roughly 0.5 to 1 microgram was reverse transcribed with random hexamers. TCRdb reanalyzed the raw reads on its own, using fastp at Q25 for trimming and MiXCR for clone calling, and kept in-frame beta chains. Duplicate CDR3 protein sequences are folded into a single record with the most common DNA and genes. The sample table records some 210,000 distinct CDR3 sequences; 94% of these occur just once. Clones ranked in the top ten supply about 0.15% of the sample. Material for sequencing was CD4+ T cells from PBMCs. These receptor sequences come from a human donor with Susac syndrome.

This chain joins TRBV9 and TRBJ2-6; no definite D call. CDR3 size: 15 residues. Looked up from germline, CDR1 is SGDLS and CDR2 is YYNGEE. Trimming took off 0 bases at V and 4 bases at J, with 8 bases between the two ends. Here the CDR3 reads CASSVGPEGANVLTF. The CDR3 DNA sequence: TGTGCCAGCAGCGTAGGCCCGGAGGGGGCCAACGTCCTGACTTTC.

A single count supports this clonotype. The V call is TRBV28, the J call TRBJ2-6; D possibly matches TRBD1 or TRBD2 (5 bases each). The CDR3 covers 15 residues. V was clipped by 5 bases and J by 2 bases, with 10 bases between them. CDR1 and CDR2 from the germline V gene are MDHEN and SYDVKM. This chain's CDR3 is CASSQPGPGANVLTF. CDR3 DNA: TGTGCCAGCAGTCAGCCGGGACCTGGGGCCAACGTCCTGACTTTC.

The chain combines TRBV20-1 with TRBJ2-2; D unresolved. CDR1 is DFQATT and CDR2 is SNEGSKA in the germline V gene (reference sequence). The CDR3 covers 13 residues. Trimming took off 5 bases at V and 2 bases at J, with 9 bases between the two ends. The CDR3 DNA sequence: TGCAGTGCTCCGGGCCAAAACACCGGGGAGCTGTTTTTT. Its translation is CSAPGQNTGELFF.

The chain carries TRBV5-6 and TRBJ1-2; D is uncertain. The CDR3 runs to 15 residues. CDR1 and CDR2 from the germline V gene are SGHDT and YYEEEE. With 4 bases removed from V and 2 bases from J, the gap between germline ends came to 15 bases. The CDR3 nucleotides are TGTGCCAGCAGCCTTCCGGGCCCCGGGAACTATGGCTACACCTTC. Protein: CASSLPGPGNYGYTF.

The genes are TRBV6-5 and TRBJ1-3; weak D call: TRBD1 (5 bases). The CDR3 extends over 15 amino acids. Germline CDR1 and CDR2: MNHEY and SVGAGI. Trimming left V 2 bases short and J 6 bases short, with 14 bases between. The DNA of the CDR3 is TGTGCCAGCAGTTACACCGGGGACGGCTTAAACACCATATATTTT. This translates into CASSYTGDGLNTIYF.

The genes are TRBV30 and TRBJ1-1; D ambiguous. The CDR3 is 13 amino acids. Germline CDR1 reads GTSNPN; CDR2 reads SVGIG (reference sequence). V lost 2 bases to trimming and J lost 0 bases, with 7 bases between them. In DNA, the CDR3 is TGTGCCTGGAGTTCCAATGTGAACACTGAAGCTTTCTTT. Residues: CAWSSNVNTEAFF.

This chain links TRBV7-2 with TRBJ2-7; a weak D match, TRBD1 (8 bases). This CDR3 has 15 amino acids. The germline CDR1 and CDR2 sequences are SGHTA and FQGNSA. V lost 4 bases and J lost 2, with 15 bases in between. CDR3: CASSSGGGGAYEQYF. The CDR3 nucleotides read TGTGCCAGCAGCTCAGGGGGCGGGGGCGCCTACGAGCAGTACTTC.

The rearrangement links TRBV10-3 to TRBJ2-3; TRBD1 is a possible D gene (6 bases). Trimming pared 10 bases from V and 1 base from J, leaving 18 bases between. The CDR3 runs 15 residues. The germline CDR1 and CDR2 sequences are ENHRY and SYGVKD. The DNA for the CDR3 is TGTGCCACTTCTCTGAAACAGGGTGGCACAGATACGCAGTATTTT. Translation: CATSLKQGGTDTQYF.

In its sample, this clonotype was seen once. This chain links TRBV3-1 with TRBJ2-5; 9 bases are shared with TRBD1. Germline CDR1 reads LGHDT; CDR2 reads YNNKEL (reference sequence). Germline trimming cut 5 bases from V and 7 bases from J; bases unmatched to any gene: 8. This CDR3 contains 14 residues. The CDR3 sequence: CASSATGGSGTQYF. The DNA of the CDR3 is TGTGCCAGCAGCGCAACAGGGGGCTCGGGGACCCAGTACTTC.

The rearrangement joins TRBV29-1 to TRBJ2-6, with 8 bases matching TRBD1. Germline V lookup: CDR1 SQVTM, CDR2 ANQGSEA. This CDR3 region has 19 residues. The CDR3 loop is CSAGQGSSELTGGANVLTF. CDR3 DNA sequence: TGCAGTGCTGGACAGGGATCTTCGGAACTCACGGGGGGGGCCAACGTCCTGACTTTC.

The chain uses TRBV12-3 or TRBV12-4 and TRBJ2-7, with TRBD2 as a possible D gene (6 bases). Trimming pared 3 bases from V and 0 bases from J, leaving 12 bases between. The CDR3 consists of 15 residues. CDR3 in DNA: TGTGCCAGCAGTTTGATCGACGGGGGCTCCTACGAGCAGTACTTC. Its protein product is CASSLIDGGSYEQYF.

The chain links TRBV4-2 to TRBJ2-1, with 9 bases identical to TRBD1. Germline V CDR1 and CDR2: LGHNA, YNFKEQ. CDR3 length: 16 residues. V dropped 0 bases and J dropped 6; count of bases not matched to a gene: 6. CDR3 loop: CASSQDITGGSNEQFF. DNA of the CDR3: TGTGCCAGCAGCCAAGATATAACAGGGGGCTCCAATGAGCAGTTCTTC.

This clonotype has only one observation. This chain connects TRBV19 to TRBJ1-5, with a tentative D call TRBD1 (5 bases). Looked up from germline, CDR1 is LNHDA and CDR2 is SQIVND (reference sequence). Trimming cost V 4 bases and J 4 bases, with 11 bases left between them. The CDR3 covers 14 residues. The CDR3 protein is CASSSPQENQPQHF. CDR3 in DNA: TGTGCCAGTAGTAGCCCACAGGAGAATCAGCCCCAGCATTTT. The variable domain in full, with the rest retrieved from reference TRBV19 and TRBJ1-5, is DGGITQSPKYLFRKEGQNVTLSCEQNLNHDAMYWYRQDPGQGLRLIYYSQIVNDFQKGDIAEGYSVSREKKESFPLTVTSAQKNPTAFYLCASSSPQENQPQHFGDGTRLSIL.

This clonotype has a handful of counts. The chain uses TRBV19 and TRBJ1-1; TRBD1 might be the D (5 bases). Germline V gives CDR1 LNHDA, CDR2 SQIVND (reference sequence). Trimming cost V 5 bases and J 3 bases, with 10 bases left between them. There are 13 residues in the CDR3. CDR3: CASSAQGYTEAFF. The CDR3 nucleotides are TGTGCCAGTAGTGCGCAGGGCTACACTGAAGCTTTCTTT. The variable domain in full, completed from reference TRBV19 and TRBJ1-1, reads DGGITQSPKYLFRKEGQNVTLSCEQNLNHDAMYWYRQDPGQGLRLIYYSQIVNDFQKGDIAEGYSVSREKKESFPLTVTSAQKNPTAFYLCASSAQGYTEAFFGQGTRLTVV.

The chain joins TRBV20-1 to TRBJ2-3; maybe TRBD2 (6 bases). The CDR3 contains 17 residues. Germline CDR1 and CDR2: DFQATT and SNEGSKA (reference sequence). Deletions cut 2 bases from V and 2 bases from J, with 20 bases between. The CDR3 coding sequence is TGCAGTGCTAGATCTACCCGGGATAGCGGATCCACAGATACGCAGTATTTT. It is translated as CSARSTRDSGSTDTQYF.

V gene TRBV10-3 combines with J gene TRBJ1-2, with D unclear. Trimming left V 5 bases short and J 12 bases short, with 16 bases between. The CDR3 totals 12 residues. CDR1 ENHRY and CDR2 SYGVKD come from the germline V gene. The CDR3 coding sequence is TGTGCCATCAGTATGGACGGGTCTAGACACACCTTC. This codes for CAISMDGSRHTF.

J is TRBJ2-5 and V is TRBV5-1, with D tentatively TRBD1 (6 bases). The germline V gene has CDR1 SGHRS and CDR2 YFSETQ. The CDR3 length is 15 residues. V dropped 6 bases and J dropped 3 bases, with 18 bases sitting between them. The CDR3 protein is CASNRWGLREETQYF. CDR3 in DNA: TGCGCCAGCAACCGGTGGGGGCTGAGGGAAGAGACCCAGTACTTC.

V is TRBV7-2 and J is TRBJ2-6; D remains unclear. This CDR3 is built from 17 residues. V lost 5 bases, J lost 0 bases, and 14 bases lay in between. Germline lookup yields CDR1 SGHTA and CDR2 FQGNSA. The CDR3 DNA reads as TGTGCCAGCAGCCCCCCGAAGGGTGGCTCTGGGGCCAACGTCCTGACTTTC. This translates into CASSPPKGGSGANVLTF.